This TCR beta chain was sequenced during a study of neurological immune-mediated disorders. The germline V gene has CDR1 LNHDA and CDR2 SQIVND (reference sequence). Trimming stripped 3 bases from V and 6 bases from J, with 15 bases between. The CDR3 is 14 residues long. This clonotype has at least ten counts. The cDNA came from 5'RACE with 10-nucleotide random UMIs. MiXCR, applied by TCRdb to the 5' RACE reads, yields one record per CDR3 protein. The sample lists under 40,000 distinct CDR3 sequences; approximately 4.5% were seen once. This clonotype was sampled from a man aged 18 to 35 in good health. The sample taken for sequencing was PBMCs. V and J are TRBV19 and TRBJ2-7, with D possibly being TRBD2 (6 bases). This chain's CDR3 is CASSILSSVGEQYF. The DNA for the CDR3 is TGTGCCAGTAGTATTTTGTCTAGCGTTGGCGAGCAGTACTTC.